Presented here are 14 T cell receptor beta chains from one specimen sequenced in a study of T cell changes during pregnancy in multiple sclerosis. Clones were sequenced by immunoSEQ multiplex PCR, and TCRdb holds only the in-frame ones, with some missing. The sample comprises more than 55,000 clones, about nine tenths of which are singletons, and approximately 2.1% rests with the top ten. The sample was peripheral blood, taken in the first trimester of pregnancy. Receptors originate from a female donor in good health, enrolled as a control in a pregnancy study.

The chain has TRBV11-2 and TRBJ2-3; TRBD2 agrees at 10 bases. Germline V CDR1 and CDR2: SGHAT, FQNNGV. V was pared by 5 bases and J by 4 bases, with 12 bases of the junction left unmatched. This CDR3 is 17 amino acids long. This chain's CDR3 is CASSLALLAGSADTQYF. CDR3 DNA sequence: TGTGCCAGCAGCCTCGCCCTACTAGCGGGATCGGCAGATACGCAGTATTTT. Looking up the rest from reference TRBV11-2 and TRBJ2-3 gives the full variable domain: EAGVAQSPRYKIIEKRQSVAFWCNPISGHATLYWYQQILGQGPKLLIQFQNNGVVDDSQLPKDRFSAERLKGVDSTLKIQPAKLEDSAVYLCASSLALLAGSADTQYFGPGTRLTVL.

The table lists this clone with a count of one. V gene TRBV6-1 combines with J gene TRBJ2-1, with TRBD2 matching over 11 bases. Trimming at V came to 3 bases and at J to 6 bases, leaving 4 bases not matched to a gene. Germline CDR1 reads MNHNS; CDR2 reads SASEGT. CDR3 size: 15 residues. The DNA for the CDR3 is TGTGCCAGCAGTGATACCACTAGCGGGGGCAATGAGCAGTTCTTC. This translates into CASSDTTSGGNEQFF.

V is TRBV9 and J is TRBJ2-1; D possibly corresponds to TRBD1 (6 bases). V dropped 7 bases and J dropped 8 bases, with 22 bases sitting between them. The CDR3 runs 15 residues. Germline CDR1 SGDLS, CDR2 YYNGEE. CDR3 sequence (DNA): TGTGCCAGCTCCTCAGGGGCCACCCCCTCGGATGAGCAGTTCTTC. Its translation is CASSSGATPSDEQFF.

The chain recombines TRBV7-8 with TRBJ1-5; 8 positions match TRBD1. V lost 3 bases and J lost 6; bases outside the gene matches: 10. This CDR3 spans 16 amino acids. CDR1 and CDR2 from the germline V gene are SGHVS and FQNEAQ. The CDR3 loop reads CASSLATGGGGQPQHF. Written as DNA, the CDR3 is TGTGCCAGCAGCTTGGCTACAGGGGGAGGCGGTCAGCCCCAGCATTTT.

J is TRBJ2-7 and V is TRBV27; D perhaps matches TRBD1 (6 bases). The germline CDR1 and CDR2 sequences are MNHEY and SMNVEV (reference sequence). Trimming took 3 bases from V and 0 from J, leaving 9 bases between them. The CDR3 consists of 14 residues. The CDR3 DNA follows: TGTGCCAGCAGTTTCGTACAGGGCTCCTACGAGCAGTACTTC. Protein sequence: CASSFVQGSYEQYF.

The chain carries TRBV5-8 and TRBJ2-7; D possibly corresponds to TRBD2 (5 bases). CDR1 and CDR2 from the germline V gene are SGHTS and YDEGEE. Trimming shortened V by 2 bases and J by 4 bases, and 13 bases separated the two germline ends. The CDR3 extends over 14 amino acids. CDR3 in amino acids: CASSFLALLYEQYF. CDR3 bases: TGTGCCAGCAGCTTTCTAGCTCTCCTATACGAGCAGTACTTC.

CDR3 nucleotide sequence: TGTGCCAGCAGTCCGGACAGGGGACCCTCCTACGAGCAGTACTTC. Amino acids: CASSPDRGPSYEQYF. The V call is TRBV28, the J call TRBJ2-7, with TRBD1 matching 9 bases. Germline V gene lookup returns CDR1 MDHEN and CDR2 SYDVKM. The CDR3 runs 15 residues. The junction had 5 bases not matched to a gene; V was cut back by 5 bases and J by 0 bases.

V gene TRBV11-2 combines with J gene TRBJ2-3; 7 bases fit TRBD2. The germline gives CDR1 SGHAT, CDR2 FQNNGV. V dropped 0 bases and J dropped 8; count of bases not matched to a gene: 2. CDR3 length: 13 amino acids. The CDR3 reads CASSLDTSVTQYF. The CDR3, as DNA: TGTGCCAGCAGCTTAGATACTAGCGTTACGCAGTATTTT.

V is TRBV9 and J is TRBJ1-2; TRBD1 agrees at 10 bases. The CDR3 extends over 15 amino acids. J was trimmed by 4 bases and V by 3 bases; bases with no gene match: 6. Germline assignment: CDR1 SGDLS and CDR2 YYNGEE. The CDR3 nucleotides are TGTGCCAGCAGCGGGACAGGGGGTATGGGCTATGGCTACACCTTC. It yields the protein CASSGTGGMGYGYTF.

The V gene is TRBV30, the J gene TRBJ1-2, with D hard to call. The CDR3 spans 12 residues. The V and J ends lost 0 bases and 6 bases respectively, with 8 bases between them. Germline V gives CDR1 GTSNPN, CDR2 SVGIG (reference sequence). The CDR3 bases are TGTGCCTGGAGTGTTTTTCGGGATGGCTACACCTTC. Translating it yields CAWSVFRDGYTF.

A note on this clone: Other DNA sequences from this sample encode an identical CDR3 as well. V gene TRBV6-1 combines with J gene TRBJ1-5; D might be TRBD1 (5 bases). CDR3 length equals 15 residues. V was shortened by 0 bases and J by 1 base, with 7 bases between the two germline ends. Germline V gene data show CDR1 as MNHNS and CDR2 as SASEGT. CDR3 nucleotides: TGTGCCAGCAGTGAAGCGGCAGGGAGCAATCAGCCCCAGCATTTT. This sequence encodes CASSEAAGSNQPQHF.

This clone was seen once. The V gene is TRBV7-2, the J gene TRBJ2-5, with D unresolved. The closer fit of TRBJ2-7 to the DNA end suggests the J call may be wrong. Germline CDR1 is SGHTA and CDR2 is FQGNSA. The CDR3 extends over 11 amino acids. The CDR3 DNA sequence: TGTGCCAGCAGCTCCTACTACGAGCAGTACTTC. This translates into CASSSYYEQYF.

The rearrangement joins TRBV23-1 to TRBJ2-7; tentatively, D is TRBD2 (6 bases). TRBV23-1 is classed as an ORF, of uncertain function. The CDR3 has 15 residues. V lost 2 bases and J lost 0, with 11 bases in between. Written as DNA, the CDR3 is TGCGCCAGCAGTCAAAAGGGGAGGAGCTCCTACGAGCAGTACTTC. Its translation is CASSQKGRSSYEQYF.

V is TRBV5-1 and J is TRBJ1-4, with TRBD1 identical over 7 bases. The germline CDR1 and CDR2 sequences are SGHRS and YFSETQ. The CDR3 runs to 15 residues. With V trimmed by 4 bases and J by 2 bases, 5 bases remained unmatched. The chain's CDR3 is CASSPRDSTNEKLFF. The CDR3 coding sequence is TGCGCCAGCAGCCCCCGGGACAGTACTAATGAAAAACTGTTTTTT.